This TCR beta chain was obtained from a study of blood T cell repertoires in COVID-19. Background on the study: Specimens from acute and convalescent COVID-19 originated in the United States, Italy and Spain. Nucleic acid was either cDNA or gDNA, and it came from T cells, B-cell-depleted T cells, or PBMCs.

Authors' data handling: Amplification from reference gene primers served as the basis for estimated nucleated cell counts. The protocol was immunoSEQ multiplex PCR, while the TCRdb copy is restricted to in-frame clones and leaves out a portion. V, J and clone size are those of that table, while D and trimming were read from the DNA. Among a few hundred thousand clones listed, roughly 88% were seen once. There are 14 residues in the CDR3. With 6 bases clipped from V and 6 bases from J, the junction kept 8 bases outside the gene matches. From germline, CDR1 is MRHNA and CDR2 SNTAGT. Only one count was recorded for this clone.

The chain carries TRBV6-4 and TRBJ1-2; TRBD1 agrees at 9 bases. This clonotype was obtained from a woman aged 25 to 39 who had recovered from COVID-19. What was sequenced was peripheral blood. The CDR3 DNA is TGTGCCAGCAGGGGGGACAGGGTTATTGATGGCTACACCTTC. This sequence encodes CASRGDRVIDGYTF.